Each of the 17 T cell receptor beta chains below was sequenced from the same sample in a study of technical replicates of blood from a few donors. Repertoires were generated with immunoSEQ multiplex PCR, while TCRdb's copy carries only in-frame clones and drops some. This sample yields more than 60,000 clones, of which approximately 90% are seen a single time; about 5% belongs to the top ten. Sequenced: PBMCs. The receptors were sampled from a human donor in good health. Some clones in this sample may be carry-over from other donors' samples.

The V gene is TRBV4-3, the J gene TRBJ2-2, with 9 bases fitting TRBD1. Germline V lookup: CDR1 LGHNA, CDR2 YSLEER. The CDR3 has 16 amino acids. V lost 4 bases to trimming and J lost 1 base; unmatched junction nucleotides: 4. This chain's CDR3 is CASSPMTGGNTGELFF. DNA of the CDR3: TGCGCCAGCAGCCCAATGACAGGGGGGAACACCGGGGAGCTGTTTTTT.

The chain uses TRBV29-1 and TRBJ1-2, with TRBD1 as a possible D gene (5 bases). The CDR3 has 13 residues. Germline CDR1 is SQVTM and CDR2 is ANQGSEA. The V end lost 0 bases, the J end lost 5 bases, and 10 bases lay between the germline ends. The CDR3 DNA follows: TGCAGCGTTGAAGAGCAGGGATTTTATGGCTACACCTTC. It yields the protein CSVEEQGFYGYTF.

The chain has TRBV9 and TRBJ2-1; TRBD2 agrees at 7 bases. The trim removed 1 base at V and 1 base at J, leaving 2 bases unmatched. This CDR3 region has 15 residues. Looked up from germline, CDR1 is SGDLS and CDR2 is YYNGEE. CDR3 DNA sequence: TGTGCCAGCAGCGTACAGGGAGGGTCCTACAATGAGCAGTTCTTC. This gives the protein CASSVQGGSYNEQFF. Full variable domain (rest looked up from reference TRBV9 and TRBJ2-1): DSGVTQTPKHLITATGQRVTLRCSPRSGDLSVYWYQQSLDQGLQFLIQYYNGEERAKGNILERFSAQQFPDLHSELNLSSLELGDSALYFCASSVQGGSYNEQFFGPGTRLTVL.

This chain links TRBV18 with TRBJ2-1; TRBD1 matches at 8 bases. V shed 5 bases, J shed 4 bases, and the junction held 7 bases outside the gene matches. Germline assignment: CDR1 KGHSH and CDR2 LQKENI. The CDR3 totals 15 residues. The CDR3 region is CASSGPGQAYNEQFF. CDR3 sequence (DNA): TGTGCCAGCTCAGGCCCGGGACAGGCATACAATGAGCAGTTCTTC.

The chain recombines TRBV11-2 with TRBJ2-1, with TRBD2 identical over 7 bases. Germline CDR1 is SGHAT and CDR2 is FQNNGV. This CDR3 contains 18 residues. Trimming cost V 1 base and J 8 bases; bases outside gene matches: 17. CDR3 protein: CASSLVIFRAGARDEQFF. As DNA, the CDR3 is TGTGCCAGCAGCTTAGTAATCTTCCGGGCGGGAGCGAGGGATGAGCAGTTCTTC.

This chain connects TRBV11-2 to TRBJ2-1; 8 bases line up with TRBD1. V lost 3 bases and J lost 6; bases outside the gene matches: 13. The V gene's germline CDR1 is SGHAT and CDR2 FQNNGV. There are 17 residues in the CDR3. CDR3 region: CASSFPSLGQGTNEQFF. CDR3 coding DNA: TGTGCCAGCAGCTTTCCCAGCCTAGGACAGGGTACCAATGAGCAGTTCTTC.

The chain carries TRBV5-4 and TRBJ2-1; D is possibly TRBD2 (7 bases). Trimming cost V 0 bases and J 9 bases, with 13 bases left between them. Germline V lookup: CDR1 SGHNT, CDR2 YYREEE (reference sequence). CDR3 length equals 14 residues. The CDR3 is CASSLEPRGGEQFF. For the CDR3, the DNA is TGTGCCAGCAGCTTGGAACCGAGGGGGGGTGAGCAGTTCTTC.

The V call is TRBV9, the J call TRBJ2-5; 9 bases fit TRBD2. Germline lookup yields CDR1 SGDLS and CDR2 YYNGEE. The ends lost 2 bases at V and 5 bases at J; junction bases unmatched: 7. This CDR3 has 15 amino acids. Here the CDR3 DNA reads TGTGCCAGCAGCGTCAATAGCGGGAGTATGGAGACCCAGTACTTC. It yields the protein CASSVNSGSMETQYF.

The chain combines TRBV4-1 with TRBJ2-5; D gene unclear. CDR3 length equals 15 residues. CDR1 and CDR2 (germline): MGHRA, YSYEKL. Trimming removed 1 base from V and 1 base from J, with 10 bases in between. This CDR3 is CASSQGGNRQETQYF. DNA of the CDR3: TGCGCCAGCAGCCAAGGAGGAAACCGCCAAGAGACCCAGTACTTC.

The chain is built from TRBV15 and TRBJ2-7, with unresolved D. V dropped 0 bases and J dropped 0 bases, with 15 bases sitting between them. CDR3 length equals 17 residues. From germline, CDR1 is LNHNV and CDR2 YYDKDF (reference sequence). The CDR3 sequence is CATSRDSTSRSSYEQYF. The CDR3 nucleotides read TGTGCCACCAGCAGAGATTCTACTTCCAGGTCCTCCTACGAGCAGTACTTC.

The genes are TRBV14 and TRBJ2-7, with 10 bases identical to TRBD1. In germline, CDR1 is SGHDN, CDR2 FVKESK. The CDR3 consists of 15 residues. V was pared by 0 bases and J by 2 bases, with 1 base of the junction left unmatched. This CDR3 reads CASSQEGQGAYEQYF. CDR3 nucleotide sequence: TGTGCCAGCAGCCAAGAAGGACAGGGGGCCTACGAGCAGTACTTC.

The CDR3 loop reads CASSLTGRTGDEQFF. The CDR3 nucleotides are TGTGCCAGCAGCTTAACAGGAAGGACTGGGGATGAGCAGTTCTTC. The chain joins TRBV7-3 to TRBJ2-1, with D perhaps TRBD2 (5 bases). Looked up from germline, CDR1 is SGHTA and CDR2 is FQGTGA. The CDR3 extends over 15 amino acids. V lost 0 bases to trimming and J lost 8 bases, with 14 bases between them.

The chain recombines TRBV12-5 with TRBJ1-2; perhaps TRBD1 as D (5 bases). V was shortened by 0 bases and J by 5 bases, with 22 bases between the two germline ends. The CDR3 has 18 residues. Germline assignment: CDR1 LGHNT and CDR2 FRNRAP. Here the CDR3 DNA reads TGTGCTAGTGGTTTGGTGTCAGGGTGGCCCCTCCAAAGTTATGGCTACACCTTC. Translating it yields CASGLVSGWPLQSYGYTF.

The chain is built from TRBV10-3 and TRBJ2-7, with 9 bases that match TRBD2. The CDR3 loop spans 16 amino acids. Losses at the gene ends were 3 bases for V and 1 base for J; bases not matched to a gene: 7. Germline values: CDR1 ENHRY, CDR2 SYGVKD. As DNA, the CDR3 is TGTGCCATCAGTGATTCGGCTAGCGGGAAATCCTACGAGCAGTACTTC. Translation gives CAISDSASGKSYEQYF.

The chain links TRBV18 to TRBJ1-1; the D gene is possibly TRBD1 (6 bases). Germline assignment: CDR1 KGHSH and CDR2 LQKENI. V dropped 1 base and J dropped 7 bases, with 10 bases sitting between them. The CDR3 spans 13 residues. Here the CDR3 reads CASSPLQGGEAFF. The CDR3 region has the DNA TGTGCCAGCTCACCACTACAGGGTGGTGAAGCTTTCTTT.

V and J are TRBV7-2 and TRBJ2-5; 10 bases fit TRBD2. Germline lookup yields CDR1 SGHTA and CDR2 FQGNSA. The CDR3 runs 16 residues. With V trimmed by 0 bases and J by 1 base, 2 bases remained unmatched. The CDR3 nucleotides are TGTGCCAGCAGCTTAGCGCCTAGCGGGGGCCAAGAGACCCAGTACTTC. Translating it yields CASSLAPSGGQETQYF.

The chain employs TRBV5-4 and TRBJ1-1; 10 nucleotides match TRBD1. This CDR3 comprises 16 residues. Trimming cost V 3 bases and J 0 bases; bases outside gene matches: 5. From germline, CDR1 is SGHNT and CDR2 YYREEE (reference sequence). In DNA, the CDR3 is TGTGCCAGCAGCTCGGGACAGGGGACTTTGAACACTGAAGCTTTCTTT. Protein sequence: CASSSGQGTLNTEAFF.